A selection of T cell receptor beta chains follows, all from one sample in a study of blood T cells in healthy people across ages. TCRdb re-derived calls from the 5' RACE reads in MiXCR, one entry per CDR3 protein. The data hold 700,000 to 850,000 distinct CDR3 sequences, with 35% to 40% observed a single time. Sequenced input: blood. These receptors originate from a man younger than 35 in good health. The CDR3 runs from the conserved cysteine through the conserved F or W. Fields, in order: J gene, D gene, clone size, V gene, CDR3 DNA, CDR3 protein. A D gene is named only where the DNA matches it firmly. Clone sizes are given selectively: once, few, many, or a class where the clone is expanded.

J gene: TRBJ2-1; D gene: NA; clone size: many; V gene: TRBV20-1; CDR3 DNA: TGCAGCGCGGGGCCTAGGGATGAGCAGTTCTTC; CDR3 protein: CSAGPRDEQFF
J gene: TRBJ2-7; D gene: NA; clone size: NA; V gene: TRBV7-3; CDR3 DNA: TGTGCCAGCAGCTCGCTGGTGTCCTACGAGCAGTACTTC; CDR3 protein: CASSSLVSYEQYF
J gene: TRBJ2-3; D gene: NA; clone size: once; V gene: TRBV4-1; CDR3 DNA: TGCGCCAGCAGCCAAACTCACCGCGGGCACGCAGATACGCAGTATTTT; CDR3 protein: CASSQTHRGHADTQYF
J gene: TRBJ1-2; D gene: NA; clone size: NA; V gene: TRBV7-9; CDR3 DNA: TGTGCCAGCAGCTTAACGAGAAACTATGGCTACACCTTC; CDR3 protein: CASSLTRNYGYTF
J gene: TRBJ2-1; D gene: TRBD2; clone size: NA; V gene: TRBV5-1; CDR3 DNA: TGCGCCAGCAGCTTGGAATTAGCGGGGGGGCCGAGACACTACAATGAGCAGTTCTTC; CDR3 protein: CASSLELAGGPRHYNEQFF
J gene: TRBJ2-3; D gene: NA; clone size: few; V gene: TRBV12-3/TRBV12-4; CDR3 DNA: TGTGCCAGCAGTTTAGCGGGTGGAGCTCATACGCAGTATTTT; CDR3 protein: CASSLAGGAHTQYF
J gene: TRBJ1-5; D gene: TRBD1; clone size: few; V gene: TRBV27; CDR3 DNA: TGTGCCAGCAGTCCTCGACAGGGGTTTAGCAATCAGCCCCAGCATTTT; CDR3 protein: CASSPRQGFSNQPQHF
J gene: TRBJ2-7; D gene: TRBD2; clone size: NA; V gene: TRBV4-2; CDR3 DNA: TGTGCCAGCAGCCAAGATTGGTCGGCTAGCGGGGGGGCCAGTGAGCAGTACTTC; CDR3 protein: CASSQDWSASGGASEQYF
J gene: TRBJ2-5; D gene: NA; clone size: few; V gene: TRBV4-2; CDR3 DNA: TGTGCCAGCAGCCAAGAGGCAACAAACTACAATGAGCAGTACTTC; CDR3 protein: CASSQEATNYNEQYF
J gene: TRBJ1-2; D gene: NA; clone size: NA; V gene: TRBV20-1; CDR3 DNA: TGCAGTGCCCTAACAGGATCGGGGTCCTTGGGCTATGGCTACACCTTC; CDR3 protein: CSALTGSGSLGYGYTF
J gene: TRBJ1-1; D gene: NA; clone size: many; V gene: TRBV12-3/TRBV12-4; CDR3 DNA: TGTGCCAGCAGTCCCTCAGGCCTCAGGAACACTGAAGCTTTCTTT; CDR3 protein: CASSPSGLRNTEAFF
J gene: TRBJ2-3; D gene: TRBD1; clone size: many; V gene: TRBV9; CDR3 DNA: TGTGCCAGCAGCTCCTCAGGGGGGACAGGGGATACGCAGTATTTT; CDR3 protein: CASSSSGGTGDTQYF
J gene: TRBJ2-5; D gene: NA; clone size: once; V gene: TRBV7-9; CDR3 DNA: TGTGCCAGCGGCAAGGGGGGGGCCTCGCAAGAGACCCAGTACTTC; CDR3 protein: CASGKGGASQETQYF
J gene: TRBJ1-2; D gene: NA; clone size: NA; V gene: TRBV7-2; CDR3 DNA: TGTGCCAGCAGCTTAGGTAGTGGGGGGGCGCCCTATGGCTACACCTTC; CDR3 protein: CASSLGSGGAPYGYTF
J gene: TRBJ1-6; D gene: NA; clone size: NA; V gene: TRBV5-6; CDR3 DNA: TGTGCCAGCGGCCACAGGGATTCCTATAATTCACCCCTCCACTTT; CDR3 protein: CASGHRDSYNSPLHF
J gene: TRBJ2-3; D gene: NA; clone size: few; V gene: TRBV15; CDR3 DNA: TGTGCCACCAGCAGAGATAAACCAACCAAGAGCCATACGCAGTATTTT; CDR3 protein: CATSRDKPTKSHTQYF
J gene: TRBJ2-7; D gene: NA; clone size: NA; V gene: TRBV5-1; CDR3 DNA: TGCGCCAGCTATATAGCGGAATCCTACAATGAGCAGTACTTC; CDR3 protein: CASYIAESYNEQYF
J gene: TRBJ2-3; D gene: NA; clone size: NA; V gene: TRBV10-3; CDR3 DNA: TGTGCCATCAAGGCGGAGGGCGCAGATACGCAGTATTTT; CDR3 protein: CAIKAEGADTQYF
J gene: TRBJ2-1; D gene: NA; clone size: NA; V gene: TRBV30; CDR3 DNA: TGTGCCTGGAGTGTCCTTCTCGGCTACAATGAGCAGTTCTTC; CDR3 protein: CAWSVLLGYNEQFF
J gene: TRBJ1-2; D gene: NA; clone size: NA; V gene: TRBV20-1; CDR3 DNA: TGCAGTGCTAAGGGGACCGCCGCATCAAGCTATGGCTACACCTTC; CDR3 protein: CSAKGTAASSYGYTF
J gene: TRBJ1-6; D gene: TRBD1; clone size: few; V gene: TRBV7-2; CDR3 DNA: TGTGCCAGCAGCCCACAGGGACAGCACAATTCACCCCTCCACTTT; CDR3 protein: CASSPQGQHNSPLHF
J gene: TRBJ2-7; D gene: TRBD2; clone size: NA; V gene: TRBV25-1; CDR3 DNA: TGTGCCAGCAAAGGGACTAGCAGGGACGAGCAGTACTTC; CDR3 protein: CASKGTSRDEQYF
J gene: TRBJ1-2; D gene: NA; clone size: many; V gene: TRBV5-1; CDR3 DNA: TGCGCCAGCAGCATTAACAGGGAAAGGCATGGCTACACCTTC; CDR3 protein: CASSINRERHGYTF
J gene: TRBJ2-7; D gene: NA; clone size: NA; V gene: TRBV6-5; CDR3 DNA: TGTGCCAGCAGTGACGTTGGACAAGCCGTCGAGCAGTACTTC; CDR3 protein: CASSDVGQAVEQYF
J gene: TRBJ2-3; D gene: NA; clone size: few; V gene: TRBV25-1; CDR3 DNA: TGTGCCAGCGGCACTAGCACAGATACGCAGTATTTT; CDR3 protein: CASGTSTDTQYF
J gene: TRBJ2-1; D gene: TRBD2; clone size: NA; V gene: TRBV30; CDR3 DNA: TGTGCCTGGAGTGGGCGGGGGACCTACACTGAGCAGTTCTTC; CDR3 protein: CAWSGRGTYTEQFF
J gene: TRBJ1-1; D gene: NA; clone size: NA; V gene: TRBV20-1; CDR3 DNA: TGCAGTGCTAGAGACAGGGGCCCTGAAGCTTTCTTT; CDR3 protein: CSARDRGPEAFF
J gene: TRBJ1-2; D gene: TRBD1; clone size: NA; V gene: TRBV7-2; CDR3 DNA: TGTGCCAGCAGCCGCGACAGGGTTGGCTACACCTTC; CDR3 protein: CASSRDRVGYTF
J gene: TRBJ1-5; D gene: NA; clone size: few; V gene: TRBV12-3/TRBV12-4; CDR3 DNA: TGTGCCAGCAGCCCCATCAGTTATGATACTTATAGCAATCAGCCCCAGCATTTT; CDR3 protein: CASSPISYDTYSNQPQHF
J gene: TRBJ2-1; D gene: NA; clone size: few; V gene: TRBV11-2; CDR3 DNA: TGTGCCAGCAGCTTGACACTAGCCCCCTACAATGAGCAGTTCTTC; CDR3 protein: CASSLTLAPYNEQFF
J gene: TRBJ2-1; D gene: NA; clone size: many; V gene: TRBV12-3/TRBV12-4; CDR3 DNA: TGTGCCAGCAGGTTCGGCGGCAGTTATTACAATGAGCAGTTCTTC; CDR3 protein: CASRFGGSYYNEQFF
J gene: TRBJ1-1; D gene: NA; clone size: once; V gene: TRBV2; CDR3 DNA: TGTGCCAGCAGGAGGACGTGGAGCACTGAAGCTTTCTTT; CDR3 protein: CASRRTWSTEAFF
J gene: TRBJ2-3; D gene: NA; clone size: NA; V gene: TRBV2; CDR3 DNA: TGTGCCAGCAGTGAAGGCGTGGGGGCCTTTACAGATACGCAGTATTTT; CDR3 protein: CASSEGVGAFTDTQYF
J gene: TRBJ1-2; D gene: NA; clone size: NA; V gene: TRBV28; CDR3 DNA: TGTGCCAGCAGTTTCTTGGCCGGGCGAGTAAAGGGCTACACCTTC; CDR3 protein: CASSFLAGRVKGYTF
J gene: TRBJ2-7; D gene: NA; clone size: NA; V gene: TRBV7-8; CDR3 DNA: TGTGCCAGCAGCTTATGGTCCGGGAGCGAGCAGTACTTC; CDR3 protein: CASSLWSGSEQYF
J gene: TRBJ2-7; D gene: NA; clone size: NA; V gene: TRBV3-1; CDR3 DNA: TGTGCCAGCAGCCAAGTTAGGAATGAGCAGTACTTC; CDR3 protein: CASSQVRNEQYF
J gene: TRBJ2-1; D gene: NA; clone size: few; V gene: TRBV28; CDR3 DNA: TGTGCCAGCAGTTTGCCGCAGGGTGGGGTCGGTGAGCAGTTCTTC; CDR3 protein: CASSLPQGGVGEQFF
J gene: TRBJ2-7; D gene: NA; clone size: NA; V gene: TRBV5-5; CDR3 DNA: TGTGCCAGCAGCTTGAGGAGGGTAAGCTCCTACGAGCAGTACTTC; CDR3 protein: CASSLRRVSSYEQYF
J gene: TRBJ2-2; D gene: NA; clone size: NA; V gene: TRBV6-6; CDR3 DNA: TGTGCCAGCACCAACCAGGGGATTGGGGAGCTGTTTTTT; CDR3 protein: CASTNQGIGELFF
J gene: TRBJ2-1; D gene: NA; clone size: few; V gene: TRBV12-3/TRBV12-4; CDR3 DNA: TGTGCCAGCAGTCCCCGGAGCGGCAGGGGCTACAATGAGCAGTTCTTC; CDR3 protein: CASSPRSGRGYNEQFF
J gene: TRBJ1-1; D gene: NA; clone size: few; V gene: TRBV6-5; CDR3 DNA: TGTGCCAGCAGCCGAGGGTCGTACAGGGAGAACACTGAAGCTTTCTTT; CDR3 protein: CASSRGSYRENTEAFF
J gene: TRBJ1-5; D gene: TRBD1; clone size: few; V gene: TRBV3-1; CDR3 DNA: TGTGCCAGCAGCCGCAGGGACAGGGAGAGGGGCAATCAGCCCCAGCATTTT; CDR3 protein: CASSRRDRERGNQPQHF
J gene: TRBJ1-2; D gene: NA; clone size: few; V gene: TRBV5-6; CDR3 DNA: TGTGCCAGCAGCTTGGGGTCCCTATCGGGGGGCTACACCTTC; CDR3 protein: CASSLGSLSGGYTF
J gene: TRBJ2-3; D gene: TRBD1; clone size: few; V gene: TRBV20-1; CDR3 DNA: TGCAGTGCTGGCAGGGGGCCAGATACGCAGTATTTT; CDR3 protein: CSAGRGPDTQYF
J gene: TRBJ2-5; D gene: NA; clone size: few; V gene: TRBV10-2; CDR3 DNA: TGCGCCAGCAGCCAGACTACTTACAATGAGCAGTACTTC; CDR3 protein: CASSQTTYNEQYF
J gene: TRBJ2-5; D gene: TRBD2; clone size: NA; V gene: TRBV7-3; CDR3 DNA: TGTGCCAGCAGCCCCCAGGCTAGCGGGAACCAAGAGACCCAGTACTTC; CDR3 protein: CASSPQASGNQETQYF
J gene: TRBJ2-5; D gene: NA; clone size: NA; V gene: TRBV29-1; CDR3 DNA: TGCAGCGTTGTATCGGGGGGCCGACGAGACTACTTC; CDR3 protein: CSVVSGGRRDYF
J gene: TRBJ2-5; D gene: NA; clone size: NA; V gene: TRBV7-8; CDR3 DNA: TGTGCCAGCAGCTTTACCGGGGCGCGAACCCAGTACTTC; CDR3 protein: CASSFTGARTQYF
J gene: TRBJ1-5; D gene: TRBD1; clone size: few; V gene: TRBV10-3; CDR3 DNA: TGTGCCATCAGTGAGTCAGACAGGGGATCTCGTCAGCCCCAGCATTTT; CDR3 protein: CAISESDRGSRQPQHF
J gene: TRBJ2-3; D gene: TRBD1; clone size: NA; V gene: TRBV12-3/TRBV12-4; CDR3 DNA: TGTGCCAGCAGTGGAGGACAGGGGCCAGATACGCAGTATTTT; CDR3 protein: CASSGGQGPDTQYF
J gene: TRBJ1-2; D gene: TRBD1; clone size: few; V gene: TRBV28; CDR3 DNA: TGTGCCAGCAGGTCACAGGGGCGACCCTATGGCTACACCTTC; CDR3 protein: CASRSQGRPYGYTF
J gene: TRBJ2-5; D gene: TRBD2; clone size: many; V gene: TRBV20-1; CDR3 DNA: TGCAGTGCTAGTCTTCTACTAGCGCGGGAGACCCAGTACTTC; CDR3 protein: CSASLLLARETQYF
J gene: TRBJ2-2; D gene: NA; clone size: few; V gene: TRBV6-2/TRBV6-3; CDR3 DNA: TGTGCCAGCAGTTACTCCCGGTCGGGGTCCGGGGAGCTGTTTTTT; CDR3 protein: CASSYSRSGSGELFF
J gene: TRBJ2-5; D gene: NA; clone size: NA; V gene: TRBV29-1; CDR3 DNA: TGCAGCGTTGGTTCTCTCAATGAGCAGTACTTC; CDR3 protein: CSVGSLNEQYF
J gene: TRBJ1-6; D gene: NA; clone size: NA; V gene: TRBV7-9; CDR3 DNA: TGTGCCAGCAGCTTAAGGTCGAGGGACGGCTCCTATAATTCACCCCTCCACTTT; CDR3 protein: CASSLRSRDGSYNSPLHF